The next 30 T cell receptor beta chains were all read from a single sample in a study of blood T cell repertoires in COVID-19. Sequencing used immunoSEQ multiplex PCR; TCRdb keeps in-frame clones, though not all of them. The sample carries more than 150,000 clones, approximately 80% recorded once. Sequences were obtained from PBMCs or T cells enriched from blood (not recorded which). All receptors derive from a man between 60 and 75 years old who had been exposed to COVID-19.

The chain uses TRBV19 and TRBJ1-5; D not certain. Germline V gene sequence: CDR1 LNHDA, CDR2 SQIVND (reference sequence). CDR3 length: 14 residues. V was shortened by 2 bases and J by 1 base, with 6 bases between the two germline ends. The CDR3 is CASSISVSNQPQHF. CDR3 DNA sequence: TGTGCCAGTAGTATATCGGTCAGCAATCAGCCCCAGCATTTT.

This clone was seen repeatedly, ten times or more. The rearrangement joins TRBV10-1 to TRBJ1-5; D ambiguous. The CDR3 totals 15 residues. Deletions cut 4 bases from V and 3 bases from J, with 13 bases between. CDR1 WNHNN and CDR2 SYGVQD come from the germline V gene (reference sequence). As DNA, the CDR3 is TGCGCCAGCAGTGGTAAGTGGAGCCTCAATCAGCCCCAGCATTTT. Protein product: CASSGKWSLNQPQHF.

V gene TRBV19 combines with J gene TRBJ1-2; TRBD1 matches 8 bases. The V segment lost 7 bases and the J segment 4 bases; nucleotides outside the gene matches: 17. Per germline, CDR1 LNHDA and CDR2 SQIVND (reference sequence). There are 17 residues in the CDR3. The CDR3 nucleotides are TGTGCCAGTACAACGAGTGCCAGGGGGCGCAGGGCCTATGGCTACACCTTC. Translating gives CASTTSARGRRAYGYTF.

The J gene is TRBJ1-1, the V gene TRBV19; D gene unclear. This CDR3 region has 13 residues. Germline V gene lookup returns CDR1 LNHDA and CDR2 SQIVND (reference sequence). V lost 5 bases and J 1 base, leaving 8 bases between the germline ends. The CDR3: CASSDTQNTEAFF. In nucleotides, the CDR3 is TGTGCCAGTAGTGACACGCAGAACACTGAAGCTTTCTTT.

The chain has TRBV7-2 and TRBJ2-7, with D possibly TRBD2 on 6 matching bases. The CDR3 extends over 16 amino acids. Germline CDR1 and CDR2: SGHTA and FQGNSA. Trimming pared 5 bases from V and 6 bases from J, leaving 23 bases between. The CDR3 spells CASSLTGTPVMGEQYF. In DNA, the CDR3 is TGTGCCAGCAGCCTAACCGGGACTCCCGTAATGGGCGAGCAGTACTTC. Complete variable domain (other parts from reference TRBV7-2 and TRBJ2-7): GAGVSQSPSNKVTEKGKDVELRCDPISGHTALYWYRQSLGQGLEFLIYFQGNSAPDKSGLPSDRFSAERTGGSVSTLTIQRTQQEDSAVYLCASSLTGTPVMGEQYFGPGTRLTVT.

J is TRBJ1-5 and V is TRBV19; weak D call: TRBD1 (5 bases). CDR3 size: 13 residues. V lost 8 bases to trimming and J lost 7 bases, with 15 bases between them. The germline gives CDR1 LNHDA, CDR2 SQIVND (reference sequence). Here the CDR3 DNA reads TGTGCCAGTGGATGGGGTCCAGGGCAGCCCCAGCATTTT. Its protein is CASGWGPGQPQHF. The variable domain in full, completed from reference TRBV19 and TRBJ1-5, reads DGGITQSPKYLFRKEGQNVTLSCEQNLNHDAMYWYRQDPGQGLRLIYYSQIVNDFQKGDIAEGYSVSREKKESFPLTVTSAQKNPTAFYLCASGWGPGQPQHFGDGTRLSIL.

V and J are TRBV6-4 and TRBJ2-3; 7 bases map to TRBD1. The CDR3 totals 15 residues. Germline lookup yields CDR1 MRHNA and CDR2 SNTAGT. V lost 6 bases, J lost 0 bases, and 6 bases stayed unmatched. The DNA of the CDR3 is TGTGCCAGCAGCTTCGACAGGGCGAGCACAGATACGCAGTATTTT. Protein product: CASSFDRASTDTQYF.

The chain carries TRBV7-6 and TRBJ2-7, with 12 bases fitting TRBD2. V shed 1 base, J shed 3 bases, and the junction held 7 bases outside the gene matches. Germline loops: CDR1 SGHVS, CDR2 FNYEAQ. The CDR3 covers 17 residues. The CDR3 here is CASSLGTRGLAGYEQYF. CDR3 nucleotide sequence: TGTGCCAGCAGCTTAGGAACTCGGGGACTAGCGGGCTACGAGCAGTACTTC.

This chain links TRBV19 with TRBJ2-3, with a possible D match to TRBD2 (5 bases). The germline CDR1 and CDR2 sequences are LNHDA and SQIVND (reference sequence). Trimming removed 3 bases from V and 4 bases from J, with 8 bases in between. This CDR3 is built from 13 residues. CDR3 sequence reads: CASSMKAADTQYF. The CDR3 DNA reads TGTGCCAGTAGTATGAAAGCGGCAGATACGCAGTATTTT.

The rearrangement links TRBV7-2 to TRBJ1-5; D is ambiguous. Germline lookup yields CDR1 SGHTA and CDR2 FQGNSA. Trimming took off 1 base at V and 2 bases at J, with 9 bases between the two ends. The CDR3 length is 15 residues. The CDR3 is CASSLELQGNQPQHF. CDR3 nucleotide sequence: TGTGCCAGCAGCTTAGAGCTGCAGGGCAATCAGCCCCAGCATTTT.

This chain links TRBV7-8 with TRBJ1-6, with D maybe TRBD1 (5 bases). In germline, CDR1 is SGHVS, CDR2 FQNEAQ. This CDR3 region has 17 residues. Trimming took off 5 bases at V and 6 bases at J, with 20 bases between the two ends. The CDR3 coding sequence is TGTGCCAGCAGCCTCCTGGGGGAGGTCAGATTTAATTCACCCCTCCACTTT. Its translation: CASSLLGEVRFNSPLHF. Full variable domain (rest looked up from reference TRBV7-8 and TRBJ1-6): GAGVSQSPRYKVAKRGQDVALRCDPISGHVSLFWYQQALGQGPEFLTYFQNEAQLDKSGLPSDRFFAERPEGSVSTLKIQRTQQEDSAVYLCASSLLGEVRFNSPLHFGNGTRLTVT.

The CDR3 DNA is TGTGCCAGCAGTCTACAGGGGACTGAAGCTTTCTTT. It yields the protein CASSLQGTEAFF. The chain couples TRBV2 to TRBJ1-1; 7 bases map to TRBD1. Germline values: CDR1 SNHLY, CDR2 FYNNEI. This CDR3 spans 12 amino acids. Germline trimming cut 5 bases from V and 5 bases from J; bases unmatched to any gene: 2.

The chain is built from TRBV5-8 and TRBJ2-7; TRBD2 matches at 12 bases. V was clipped by 4 bases and J by 2 bases; unmatched bases: 4. The CDR3 runs 15 residues. CDR1 and CDR2 from the germline V gene are SGHTS and YDEGEE. CDR3 sequence reads: CASSRRLAGAYEQYF. DNA for the CDR3: TGTGCCAGCAGCAGAAGACTAGCGGGAGCCTACGAGCAGTACTTC.

This clone was detected only once. The chain carries TRBV5-1 and TRBJ2-5; 9 bases align to TRBD2. Trimming cost V 4 bases and J 2 bases; bases outside gene matches: 6. Germline CDR1 SGHRS, CDR2 YFSETQ. The CDR3 spans 15 residues. The CDR3 here is CASSTGSGGQETQYF. Here the CDR3 DNA reads TGCGCCAGCAGCACGGGGAGCGGGGGGCAAGAGACCCAGTACTTC.

V and J are TRBV5-6 and TRBJ1-3; D may be TRBD1 (5 bases). V was cut by 0 bases and J by 2 bases, with 12 bases left in between. This CDR3 has 16 amino acids. Per germline, CDR1 SGHDT and CDR2 YYEEEE. CDR3 in DNA: TGTGCCAGCAGCTTGGCCAACTGGGGCACTGGAAACACCATATATTTT. Its protein is CASSLANWGTGNTIYF.

CDR3 sequence: CASLQTGQETQYF. The CDR3 DNA is TGTGCCAGCCTACAAACGGGCCAAGAGACCCAGTACTTC. This chain uses TRBV19 with TRBJ2-5; D not resolved. This CDR3 has 13 amino acids. V lost 9 bases to trimming and J lost 1 base, with 12 bases between them. Looked up from germline, CDR1 is LNHDA and CDR2 is SQIVND (reference sequence).

This clone was seen a handful of times. V and J are TRBV28 and TRBJ2-3; 14 bases align to TRBD2. Germline CDR1 reads MDHEN; CDR2 reads SYDVKM. This CDR3 has 18 amino acids. With 4 bases clipped from V and 5 bases from J, the junction kept 11 bases outside the gene matches. CDR3 nucleotides: TGTGCCAGCAGTTCCGCCGGGACTAGCGGGAGTTCAAGAGATACGCAGTATTTT. Amino acids: CASSSAGTSGSSRDTQYF.

The CDR3 bases are TGTGCCAGCAGTTTCGGGTCTGGAAACACCATATATTTT. As protein: CASSFGSGNTIYF. The V call is TRBV12-3 or TRBV12-4, the J call TRBJ1-3; D remains ambiguous. The CDR3 runs 13 residues. With 3 bases removed from V and 1 base from J, the gap between germline ends came to 4 bases.

The chain employs TRBV11-3 and TRBJ2-1; the D gene is possibly TRBD2 (6 bases). V was clipped by 4 bases and J by 1 base, with 20 bases between them. Germline V gene lookup returns CDR1 SGHNT and CDR2 YENEEA. The CDR3 runs to 18 residues. The CDR3 protein is CASSSGGVSGVSYNEQFF. The CDR3 nucleotides are TGTGCCAGCAGCTCCGGCGGTGTATCGGGAGTGTCCTACAATGAGCAGTTCTTC.

This chain connects TRBV7-2 to TRBJ2-4, with D hard to call. Germline V lookup: CDR1 SGHTA, CDR2 FQGNSA. This CDR3 contains 15 residues. Trimming removed 1 base from V and 2 bases from J, with 9 bases in between. CDR3 amino acids: CASSLGAASKNIQYF. The CDR3 region has the DNA TGTGCCAGCAGCTTAGGGGCAGCTTCCAAAAACATTCAGTACTTC. Complete variable domain (other parts from reference TRBV7-2 and TRBJ2-4): GAGVSQSPSNKVTEKGKDVELRCDPISGHTALYWYRQSLGQGLEFLIYFQGNSAPDKSGLPSDRFSAERTGGSVSTLTIQRTQQEDSAVYLCASSLGAASKNIQYFGAGTRLSVL.

The rearrangement joins TRBV27 to TRBJ2-1, with TRBD2 identical over 12 bases. The CDR3 runs 15 residues. V lost 4 bases, J lost 5 bases, and 3 bases stayed unmatched. Per the germline V gene, CDR1 is MNHEY and CDR2 is SMNVEV (reference sequence). CDR3 loop: CASSSGLAGHNEQFF. CDR3 sequence (DNA): TGTGCCAGCAGTTCGGGACTAGCGGGTCACAATGAGCAGTTCTTC.

The rearrangement joins TRBV7-2 to TRBJ2-7; TRBD2 matches at 11 bases. Germline V gives CDR1 SGHTA, CDR2 FQGNSA. The CDR3 has 16 residues. With 3 bases clipped from V and 1 base from J, the junction kept 5 bases outside the gene matches. The CDR3 reads CASSLFSGRGSYEQYF. CDR3 bases: TGTGCCAGCAGCTTGTTTAGCGGGAGGGGATCCTACGAGCAGTACTTC. The complete variable domain, with remaining parts taken from reference TRBV7-2 and TRBJ2-7, reads GAGVSQSPSNKVTEKGKDVELRCDPISGHTALYWYRQSLGQGLEFLIYFQGNSAPDKSGLPSDRFSAERTGGSVSTLTIQRTQQEDSAVYLCASSLFSGRGSYEQYFGPGTRLTVT.

The J gene is TRBJ2-3, the V gene TRBV9; 9 bases fit TRBD2. CDR3 length equals 16 residues. The J segment lost 2 bases and the V segment lost 0 bases, leaving 4 bases of the junction unmatched. CDR1 is SGDLS and CDR2 is YYNGEE in the germline V gene. This CDR3 is CASSVDSGGFTDTQYF. The CDR3 nucleotides read TGTGCCAGCAGCGTAGATAGCGGGGGCTTCACAGATACGCAGTATTTT.

This clone has just one count. The chain joins TRBV9 to TRBJ2-7, with D hard to call. The germline V and J ends were trimmed by 0 bases and 6 bases, with 10 bases remaining between them. Germline V gene sequence: CDR1 SGDLS, CDR2 YYNGEE. The CDR3 is 13 amino acids. CDR3 amino acids: CASSVGGASEQYF. The CDR3 coding sequence is TGTGCCAGCAGCGTAGGTGGAGCGAGCGAGCAGTACTTC.

The chain links TRBV10-3 to TRBJ2-7; 11 bases map to TRBD1. CDR3 length: 15 residues. V gave up 6 bases and J gave up 7 bases; unmatched junction bases: 11. In germline, CDR1 is ENHRY, CDR2 SYGVKD. The CDR3 here is CAISRGQGGSEEQYF. Here the CDR3 DNA reads TGTGCCATCAGCCGGGGACAGGGGGGATCTGAGGAGCAGTACTTC.

The CDR3 loop is CASSIDGTAANLFF. CDR3 nucleotide sequence: TGTGCCAGTAGTATAGACGGGACAGCAGCAAATTTGTTTTTT. This chain uses TRBV19 with TRBJ1-4; TRBD1 aligns across 7 bases. The V segment lost 0 bases and the J segment 15 bases; nucleotides outside the gene matches: 10. Germline V gives CDR1 LNHDA, CDR2 SQIVND (reference sequence). The length of the CDR3 is 14 residues.

The CDR3 bases are TGTGCCAGCAGCTTCCGGGCTAGCGGGAGGACCAACTCCTACGAGCAGTACTTC. Protein: CASSFRASGRTNSYEQYF. The rearrangement joins TRBV7-8 to TRBJ2-7, with 11 bases lining up with TRBD2. V trimming: 3 bases; J trimming: 0 bases; junction bases outside the gene matches: 10. The CDR3 runs 18 residues. From germline, CDR1 is SGHVS and CDR2 FQNEAQ.

The chain carries TRBV7-9 and TRBJ1-2, with 7 nucleotides matching TRBD1. Germline CDR1 reads SEHNR; CDR2 reads FQNEAQ (reference sequence). Germline trimming cut 1 base from V and 4 bases from J; bases unmatched to any gene: 6. The CDR3 totals 15 residues. CDR3 bases: TGTGCCAGCAGCTTAGACGGGACAGTCATCTATGGCTACACCTTC. Translated, it gives CASSLDGTVIYGYTF.

This clone showed up many times. The chain couples TRBV11-3 to TRBJ2-3, with TRBD2 matching 7 bases. The CDR3 sequence is 15 residues long. Germline loops: CDR1 SGHNT, CDR2 YENEEA. The V segment lost 2 bases and the J segment 2 bases; nucleotides outside the gene matches: 4. The CDR3 bases are TGTGCCAGCAGCTTAACGGCGGGAGCCACAGATACGCAGTATTTT. This codes for CASSLTAGATDTQYF.

This rearrangement joins TRBV19 to TRBJ2-3; possible D gene TRBD1, 5 bases. The ends were cut back, 3 bases at V and 5 bases at J, with 15 bases in the middle. CDR3 length: 15 residues. The V gene's germline CDR1 is LNHDA and CDR2 SQIVND (reference sequence). This CDR3 reads CASSIRGLSGDTQYF. The CDR3, as DNA: TGTGCCAGTAGTATTAGGGGTCTTAGTGGAGATACGCAGTATTTT.